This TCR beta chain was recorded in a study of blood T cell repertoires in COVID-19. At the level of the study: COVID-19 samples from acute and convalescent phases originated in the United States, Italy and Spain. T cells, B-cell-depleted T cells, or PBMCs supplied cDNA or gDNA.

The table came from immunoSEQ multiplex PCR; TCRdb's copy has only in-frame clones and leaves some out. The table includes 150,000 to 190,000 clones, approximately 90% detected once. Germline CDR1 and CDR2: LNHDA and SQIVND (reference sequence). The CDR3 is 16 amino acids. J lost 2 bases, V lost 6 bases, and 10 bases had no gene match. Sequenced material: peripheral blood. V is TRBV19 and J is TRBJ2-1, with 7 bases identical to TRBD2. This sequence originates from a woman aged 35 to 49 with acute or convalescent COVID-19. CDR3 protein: CASRGGRGGAYNEQFF. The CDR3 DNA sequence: TGTGCCAGTAGAGGAGGAAGGGGAGGGGCCTACAATGAGCAGTTCTTC.